This T cell receptor (beta chain) derives from a study of CD8 T cells in ankylosing spondylitis. TCRdb ran MiXCR on the 5' RACE reads and lists one entry per CDR3 protein. The sample has about 220,000 distinct CDR3 sequences, 20% to 30% seen once. The CDR3 spans 13 residues. V was cut by 4 bases and J by 4 bases, with 13 bases left in between. Germline V CDR1 and CDR2: SQVTM, ANQGSEA. The sample was blood, either unsorted or a sorted T cell fraction (not recorded which). The clonotype comes from a male donor with ankylosing spondylitis or in good health (not recorded which). The chain has TRBV29-1 and TRBJ1-1, with D tentatively TRBD1 (5 bases). The CDR3 nucleotides are TGCAGCGTTGCTCGCAGGGTGGCCACTGAAGCTTTCTTT. It codes for CSVARRVATEAFF. Full variable domain (outside the CDR3, taken from reference TRBV29-1 and TRBJ1-1): SAVISQKPSRDICQRGTSLTIQCQVDSQVTMMFWYRQQPGQSLTLIATANQGSEATYESGFVIDKFPISRPNLTFSTLTVSNMSPEDSSIYLCSVARRVATEAFFGQGTRLTVV.